This paragraph covers one T cell receptor (beta chain) sequence. The antigen remains undetermined. The data originate from a study of T-cell memory formation after mild COVID-19. Findings and limits, study-wide: Pre-infection memory carried some responding clones, suggesting that cross-reactive memory joined. Among contracting clones, CD4+ were mainly CM/EM and CD8+ enriched in EMRA. Second-wave clones with a day 37 peak had unconfirmed SARS-CoV-2 specificity. Later expanders leaned CD4+, whereas clones that contracted between day 15 and 85 were balanced CD4/CD8.

TCRdb re-called the 5' RACE reads through MiXCR, storing one row per CDR3 protein. Of about 360,000 distinct CDR3 sequences in the sample, over 13% are singletons; the top ten hold around 21%. The sequenced material came from PBMCs or a T cell subset sorted from them (not recorded which). The receptor was derived from a man aged 18 to 30 who had mild COVID-19 (a few samples of this study predate the infection). Cell type and time point are not known.

CDR3: CSAMAGNIQYF. CDR3 coding DNA: TGCAGTGCTATGGCCGGGAACATTCAGTACTTC. The chain couples TRBV20-1 to TRBJ2-4; the D is unclear. Trimming left V 4 bases short and J 7 bases short, with 8 bases between. Germline V gene lookup returns CDR1 DFQATT and CDR2 SNEGSKA (reference sequence). The CDR3 has 11 residues.